This T cell receptor (beta chain) appears in the sequencing data of a study of cytomegalovirus exposure and HLA in healthy donors. On the study more broadly: There were approximately 80 million unique TCRs (from HLA-typed donors) in an early data release. Study-wide results and limits: With DRB1 most and HLA-C fewest, TCR association rates differed between HLA loci in a later analysis. TCR beta sequences reportedly predicted the HLA-A and HLA-B alleles of most subjects accurately.

This CDR3 comprises 14 residues. Germline loops: CDR1 LNHDA, CDR2 SQIVND (reference sequence). The ends lost 4 bases at V and 3 bases at J; junction bases unmatched: 6. As concerns this clone: Its target is unknown.

Healthy bone marrow donors made up the donor group. PCR primers comprised 60 Vbeta and 13 Jbeta primers. Clones were read by immunoSEQ multiplex PCR, and TCRdb kept only the in-frame ones, dropping some. The table shows about 160,000 clones, with about four fifths occurring only once. V usage is TRBV19 and J usage is TRBJ2-7, with TRBD1 identical over 7 bases. The sequencing sample was made of PBMCs. The TCR was taken from a boy between 2 and 10 years old in good health and CMV-seronegative. CDR3 nucleotides: TGTGCCAGTAGTACGAGACAGGGTGGCTACGAGCAGTACTTC. Residues: CASSTRQGGYEQYF. Looking up the rest from reference TRBV19 and TRBJ2-7 gives the full variable domain: DGGITQSPKYLFRKEGQNVTLSCEQNLNHDAMYWYRQDPGQGLRLIYYSQIVNDFQKGDIAEGYSVSREKKESFPLTVTSAQKNPTAFYLCASSTRQGGYEQYFGPGTRLTVT.